The TCR beta chain described here comes from a study of T cells after yellow fever vaccination (dated by TCRdb to between 2018 and 2021). Regarding the research as a whole: The SMART-Seq v4 Ultra Low Input RNA kit was used to prepare libraries from fractions with low cell numbers. To follow T-cell clones before and after both primary and booster YFV17D yellow fever vaccination, bulk TCR alpha and beta repertoires underwent longitudinal sequencing. Two healthy male donors, one aged 18 to 29 and one aged 30 to 40 years, made up the cohort. Blood samples were taken at several timepoints before and after primary and secondary immunization, and bulk PBMC replicates and cell subsets were isolated.

This clonotype was seen many times. Its antigen is currently not known. No much larger clone is present one base from it, and per-base qualities are unavailable. This specimen's treatment or condition label, interpreted: live attenuated yellow fever vaccine strain. A standard Ficoll-Paque protocol was used to isolate PBMCs from peripheral blood. Dynabeads CD4 and CD8 positive selection kits were used to isolate CD4 and CD8 T-cell fractions. TriZol was used to extract RNA from bulk PBMCs, CD4 and CD8 fractions, and dextramer-positive and dextramer-negative fractions. Results the study describes overall, beyond this receptor: Computational filtering was required because FACS-sorted repertoires could contain abundant contaminating clonotypes from the bulk population. Only two donors were included in the study, so the extent to which the findings can be generalized is limited. A small share of clonotypes was detected in both CD4 and CD8 compartments, with the overlap likely arising from convergent recombination. Compared with the primary T-cell response, the secondary T-cell response was weaker but faster, peaking on day 5 rather than day 15. Most clones expanded after primary vaccination (approximately 96% of CD4 and roughly 90% of CD8) were re-detected after the booster, suggesting that broad memory maintenance occurred.

TCR cDNA was made using 5'RACE template switching, a step that added a universal primer site and unique molecular identifiers. Priming of cDNA synthesis was performed from both the TCR alpha and TCR beta constant segments. Library amplification used two PCR steps, and the second PCR step added sample barcodes and sequencing adapters. Sequencing of the libraries was done on either Illumina HiSeq 2500 (2x100 bp) or NovaSeq (2x150 bp). From the authors' description of their analysis: Reads were demultiplexed and collapsed into UMI consensus sequences with MIGEC, and V(D)J alignment was performed with MiXCR. Vaccine-responding clonotypes were defined with edgeR using replicate PBMC samples, requiring FDR below 0.01 and a log2 fold change above 5 up to day 15. CD4 or CD8 identity was assigned to each bulk clonotype according to whether the clonotype was present at higher abundance in the sequenced CD4 repertoire or the sequenced CD8 repertoire. The public reads were run again by TCRdb, first through fastp at Q25 and then through MiXCR, and only productive beta chains were kept. One record per CDR3 amino acid sequence lists the most common genes and DNA. These V and J calls derive from TCRdb rather than the authors' analysis. The sample yields around 72,000 distinct CDR3 sequences; around 7.8% were counted once. In total, the top ten clones hold about 27% of the sample.

This sequence originates from a young man who received the YFV17D yellow fever vaccine. The sample consisted of CD8+ T cells sorted from PBMCs, taken 9 to 10 days after the first yellow fever vaccination.

The CDR3 region reads CASSAGVATGELFF. The base sequence is TGTGCCAGCAGCGCAGGGGTGGCCACCGGGGAGCTGTTTTTT. The chain links TRBV5-4 with TRBJ2-2, and TRBD1 may be the D gene, going by 6 matching bases. V sheds 4 bases and J sheds 4 bases, leaving 11 bases between their ends. Per the germline V gene (reference sequence), SGHNT is the CDR1 and YYREEE is the CDR2. The CDR3 measures 14 amino acids from cysteine to phenylalanine. The DNA shown is the 42-base CDR3, in frame from base 1.